This T cell receptor (beta chain) originates from a study of tumor-infiltrating lymphocytes in primary liver carcinoma. From unsorted bulk tissue weighing roughly 17-32 mg, DNA and RNA were co-extracted. Production of TCR beta cDNA used roughly 0.55 ug total RNA together with a constant-region primer. Amplification in three nested multiplex PCR rounds with slightly modified ARM-PCR gave rise to TCR beta libraries. Amplification in the first two PCR rounds was performed using TRBV1-TRBV30 forward primers and a C-beta reverse primer for around 10 cycles each. TCRdb independently ran MiXCR on the multiplex PCR reads; one entry per CDR3 protein. The data show around 29,000 distinct CDR3 sequences, 75% to 85% seen once. A remark on this clonotype: The junction does not match germline at one end; this may be a read error.

CDR3 length equals 16 residues. From germline, CDR1 is SQVTM and CDR2 ANQGSEA. The receptor was derived from a man between 40 and 49 years old with primary liver carcinoma and hepatitis B virus infection. The chain carries TRBV29-1 and TRBJ2-2; 9 nucleotides align to TRBD1. Sequenced input: liver tumor tissue from sampling region 5. Sample subset: tumor region T5, tumor centre. The CDR3 loop is CSVGRRDRVNNGELFF. CDR3 DNA: TGCAGCGTTGGTCGCCGGGACAGGGTAAACAACGGGGAGCTGTTTTTT.